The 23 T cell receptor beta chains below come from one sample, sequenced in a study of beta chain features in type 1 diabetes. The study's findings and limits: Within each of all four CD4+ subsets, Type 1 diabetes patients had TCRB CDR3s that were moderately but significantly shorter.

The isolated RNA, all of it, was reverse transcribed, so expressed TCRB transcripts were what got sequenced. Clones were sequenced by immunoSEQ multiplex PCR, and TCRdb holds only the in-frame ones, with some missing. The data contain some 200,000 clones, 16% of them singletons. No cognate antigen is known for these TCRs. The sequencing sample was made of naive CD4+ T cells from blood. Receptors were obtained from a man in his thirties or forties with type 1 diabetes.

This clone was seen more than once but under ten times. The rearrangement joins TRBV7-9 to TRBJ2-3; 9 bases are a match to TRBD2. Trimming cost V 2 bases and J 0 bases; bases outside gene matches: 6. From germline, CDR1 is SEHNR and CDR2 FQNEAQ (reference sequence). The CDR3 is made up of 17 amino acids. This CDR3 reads CASSLPASGTSTDTQYF. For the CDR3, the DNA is TGTGCCAGCAGCTTACCCGCTAGCGGGACTAGCACAGATACGCAGTATTTT.

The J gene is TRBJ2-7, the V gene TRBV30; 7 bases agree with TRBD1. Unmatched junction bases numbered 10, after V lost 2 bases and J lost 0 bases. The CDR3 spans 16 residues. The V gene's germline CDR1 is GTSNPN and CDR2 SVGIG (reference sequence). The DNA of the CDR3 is TGTGCCTGGAGTACGGGACAGCGAACCAGCTCCTACGAGCAGTACTTC. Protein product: CAWSTGQRTSSYEQYF.

The CDR3 protein is CASSRSAQGSSGANVLTF. The CDR3 region has the DNA TGCGCCAGCAGCCGATCTGCACAGGGCAGCTCTGGGGCCAACGTCCTGACTTTC. The rearrangement links TRBV4-3 to TRBJ2-6; a weak D match, TRBD1 (6 bases). V lost 4 bases and J lost 0, with 16 bases in between. This CDR3 contains 18 residues. Germline V gene sequence: CDR1 LGHNA, CDR2 YSLEER.

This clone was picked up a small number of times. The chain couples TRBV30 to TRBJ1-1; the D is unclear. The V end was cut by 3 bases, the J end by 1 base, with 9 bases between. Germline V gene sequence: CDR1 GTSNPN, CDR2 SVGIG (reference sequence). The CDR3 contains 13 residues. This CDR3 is CAWSASANTEAFF. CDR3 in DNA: TGTGCCTGGAGCGCGTCCGCGAACACTGAAGCTTTCTTT. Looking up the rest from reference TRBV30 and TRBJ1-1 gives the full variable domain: SQTIHQWPATLVQPVGSPLSLECTVEGTSNPNLYWYRQAAGRGLQLLFYSVGIGQISSEVPQNLSASRPQDRQFILSSKKLLLSDSGFYLCAWSASANTEAFFGQGTRLTVV.

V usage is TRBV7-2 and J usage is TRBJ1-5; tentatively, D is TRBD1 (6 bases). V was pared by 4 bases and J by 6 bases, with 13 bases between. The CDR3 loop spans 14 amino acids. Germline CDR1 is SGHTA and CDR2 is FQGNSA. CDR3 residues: CASSSQGGSQPQHF. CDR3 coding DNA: TGTGCCAGCAGCTCCCAAGGGGGAAGTCAGCCCCAGCATTTT.

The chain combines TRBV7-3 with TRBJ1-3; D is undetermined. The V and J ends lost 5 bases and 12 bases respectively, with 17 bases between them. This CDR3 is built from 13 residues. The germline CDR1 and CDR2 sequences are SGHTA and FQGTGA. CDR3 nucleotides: TGTGCCAGCAGCCCTACCCCCAAAGACCTCATATATTTT. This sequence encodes CASSPTPKDLIYF. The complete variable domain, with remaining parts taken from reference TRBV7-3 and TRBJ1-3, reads GAGVSQTPSNKVTEKGKYVELRCDPISGHTALYWYRQSLGQGPEFLIYFQGTGAADDSGLPNDRFFAVRPEGSVSTLKIQRTERGDSAVYLCASSPTPKDLIYFGEGSWLTVV.

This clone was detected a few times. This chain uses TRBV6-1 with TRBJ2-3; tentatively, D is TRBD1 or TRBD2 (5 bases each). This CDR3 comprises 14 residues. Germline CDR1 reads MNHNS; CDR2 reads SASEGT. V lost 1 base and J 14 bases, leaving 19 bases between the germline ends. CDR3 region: CASSEEGLWDAPYF. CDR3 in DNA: TGTGCCAGCAGTGAAGAAGGTCTCTGGGACGCACCGTATTTT.

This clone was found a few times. The CDR3 DNA reads as TGTGCCAGCAGCCCAGACTTCAACATTCAGTACTTC. Residues: CASSPDFNIQYF. The chain has TRBV14 and TRBJ2-4; D remains unclear. The CDR3 has 12 residues. Looked up from germline, CDR1 is SGHDN and CDR2 is FVKESK. V was cut by 4 bases and J by 7 bases, with 8 bases left in between.

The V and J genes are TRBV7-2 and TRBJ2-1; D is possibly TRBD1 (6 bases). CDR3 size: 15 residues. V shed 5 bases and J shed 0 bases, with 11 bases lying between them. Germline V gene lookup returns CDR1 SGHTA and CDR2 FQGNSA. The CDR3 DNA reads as TGTGCCAGCAGCCCCCAGGGGAGCTCCTACAATGAGCAGTTCTTC. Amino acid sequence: CASSPQGSSYNEQFF.

The CDR3 spells CASELRRELAEQYF. The DNA for the CDR3 is TGTGCCAGCGAGCTTAGGCGGGAGCTTGCCGAGCAGTACTTC. V and J are TRBV28 and TRBJ2-7; 7 positions match TRBD2. CDR3 length equals 14 residues. Trimming removed 8 bases from V and 6 bases from J; junction bases left unmatched: 13. CDR1 MDHEN and CDR2 SYDVKM come from the germline V gene.

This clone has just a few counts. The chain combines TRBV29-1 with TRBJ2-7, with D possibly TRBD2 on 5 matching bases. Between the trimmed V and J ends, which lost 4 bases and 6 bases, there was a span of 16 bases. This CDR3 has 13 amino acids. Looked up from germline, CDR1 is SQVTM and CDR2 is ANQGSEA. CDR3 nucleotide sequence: TGCAGCGTTGGCCGGACGCCAGGAGGCGAGCAGTACTTC. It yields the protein CSVGRTPGGEQYF.

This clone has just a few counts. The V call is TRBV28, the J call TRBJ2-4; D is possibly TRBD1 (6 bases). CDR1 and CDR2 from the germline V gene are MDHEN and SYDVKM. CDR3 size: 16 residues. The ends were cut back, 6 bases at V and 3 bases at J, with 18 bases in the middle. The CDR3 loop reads CASSPPEGVDKNIQYF. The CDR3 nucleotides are TGTGCCAGCAGCCCCCCCGAGGGGGTGGACAAAAACATTCAGTACTTC.

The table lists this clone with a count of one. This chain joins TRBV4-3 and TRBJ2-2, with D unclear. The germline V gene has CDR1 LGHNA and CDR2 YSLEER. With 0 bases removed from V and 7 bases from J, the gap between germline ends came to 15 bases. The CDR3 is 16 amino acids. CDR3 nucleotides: TGCGCCAGCAGCCAAGATCAAGGGCCGAGTGGCGGGGAGCTGTTTTTT. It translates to CASSQDQGPSGGELFF.

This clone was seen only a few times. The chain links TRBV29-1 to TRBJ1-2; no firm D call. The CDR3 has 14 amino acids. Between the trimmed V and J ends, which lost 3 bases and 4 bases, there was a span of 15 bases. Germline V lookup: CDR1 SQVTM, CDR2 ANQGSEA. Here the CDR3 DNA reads TGCAGCGTTGATGGAGGTTACAGTCTCTATGGCTACACCTTC. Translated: CSVDGGYSLYGYTF.

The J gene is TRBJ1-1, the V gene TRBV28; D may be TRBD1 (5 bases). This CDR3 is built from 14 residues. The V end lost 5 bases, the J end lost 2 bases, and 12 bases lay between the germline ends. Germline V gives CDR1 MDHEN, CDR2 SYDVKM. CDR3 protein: CASSAPGTNTEAFF. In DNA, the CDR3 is TGTGCCAGCAGTGCACCCGGGACCAACACTGAAGCTTTCTTT.

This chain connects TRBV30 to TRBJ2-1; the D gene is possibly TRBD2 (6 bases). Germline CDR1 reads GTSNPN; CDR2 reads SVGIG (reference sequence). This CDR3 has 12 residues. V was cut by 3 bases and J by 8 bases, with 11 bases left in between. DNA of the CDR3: TGTGCCTGGAGGGTGGGAGGCGATGAGCAGTTCTTC. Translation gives CAWRVGGDEQFF.

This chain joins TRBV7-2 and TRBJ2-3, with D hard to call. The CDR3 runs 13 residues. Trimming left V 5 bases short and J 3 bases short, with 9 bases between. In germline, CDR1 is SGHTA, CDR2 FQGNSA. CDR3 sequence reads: CASSQQGTDTQYF. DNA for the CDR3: TGTGCCAGCAGCCAACAAGGGACAGATACGCAGTATTTT.

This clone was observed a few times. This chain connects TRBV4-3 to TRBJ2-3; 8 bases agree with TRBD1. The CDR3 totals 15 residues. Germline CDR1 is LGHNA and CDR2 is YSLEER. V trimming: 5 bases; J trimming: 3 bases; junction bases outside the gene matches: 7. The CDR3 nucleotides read TGCGCCAGCAGCGTTCAGGGGGCAAGGACAGATACGCAGTATTTT. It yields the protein CASSVQGARTDTQYF.

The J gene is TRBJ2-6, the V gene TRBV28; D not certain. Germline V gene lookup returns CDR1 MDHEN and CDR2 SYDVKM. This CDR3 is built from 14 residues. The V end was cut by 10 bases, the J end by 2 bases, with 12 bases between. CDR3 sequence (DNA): TGTGCCACGGCCTTAGTGCCTGGGGCCAACGTCCTGACTTTC. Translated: CATALVPGANVLTF.

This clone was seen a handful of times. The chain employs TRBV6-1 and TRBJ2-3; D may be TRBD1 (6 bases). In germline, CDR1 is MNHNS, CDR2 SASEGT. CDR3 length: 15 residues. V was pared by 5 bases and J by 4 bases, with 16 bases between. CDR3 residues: CASSRMGAQADTQYF. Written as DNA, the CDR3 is TGTGCCAGCAGTCGTATGGGGGCACAGGCAGATACGCAGTATTTT.

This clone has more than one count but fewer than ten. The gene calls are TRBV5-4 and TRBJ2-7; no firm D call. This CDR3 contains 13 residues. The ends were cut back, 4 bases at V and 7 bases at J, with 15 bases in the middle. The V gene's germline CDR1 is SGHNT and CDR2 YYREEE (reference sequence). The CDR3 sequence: CASSPDAPLEQYF. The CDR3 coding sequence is TGTGCCAGCAGCCCGGACGCCCCCTTGGAGCAGTACTTC. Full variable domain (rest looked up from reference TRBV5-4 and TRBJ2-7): ETGVTQSPTHLIKTRGQQVTLRCSSQSGHNTVSWYQQALGQGPQFIFQYYREEENGRGNFPPRFSGLQFPNYSSELNVNALELDDSALYLCASSPDAPLEQYFGPGTRLTVT.

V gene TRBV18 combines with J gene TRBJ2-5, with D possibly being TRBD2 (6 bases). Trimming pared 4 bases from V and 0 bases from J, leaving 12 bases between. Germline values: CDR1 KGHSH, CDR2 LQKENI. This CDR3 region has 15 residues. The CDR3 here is CASSHAGRNQETQYF. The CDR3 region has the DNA TGTGCCAGCTCACATGCGGGACGGAACCAAGAGACCCAGTACTTC.

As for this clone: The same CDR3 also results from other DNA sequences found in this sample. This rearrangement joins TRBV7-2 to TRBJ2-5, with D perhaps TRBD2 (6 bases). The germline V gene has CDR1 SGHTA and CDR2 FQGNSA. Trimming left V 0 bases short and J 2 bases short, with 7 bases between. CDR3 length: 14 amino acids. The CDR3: CASSLAGGQETQYF. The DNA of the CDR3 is TGTGCCAGCAGCTTAGCGGGAGGACAAGAGACCCAGTACTTC. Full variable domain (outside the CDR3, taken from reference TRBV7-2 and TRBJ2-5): GAGVSQSPSNKVTEKGKDVELRCDPISGHTALYWYRQSLGQGLEFLIYFQGNSAPDKSGLPSDRFSAERTGGSVSTLTIQRTQQEDSAVYLCASSLAGGQETQYFGPGTRLLVL.